This is a list of T cell receptor beta chains from one sample in a study of neurological immune-mediated disorders. One entry per CDR3 protein results from TCRdb running MiXCR on the 5' RACE reads. The profile shows 50,000 or so distinct CDR3 sequences, approximately 3.3% of them singletons. Sequenced sample: PBMCs. These receptors all come from a man aged 35-49 years with multiple sclerosis. CDR3s include the opening cysteine and the closing phenylalanine or tryptophan. The order of the fields is clone size, V gene, J gene, D gene, CDR3 DNA, CDR3 protein. The D gene is left open where the match is weak. Size is omitted from some rows. Given values are once, few, many or a class for expanded clones.

clone_size: few; v_call: TRBV6-2/TRBV6-3; j_call: TRBJ2-7; d_call: .; cdr3_nt: TGTGCCAGCAGCTTCCAGGGTTACGCCTACGAGCAGTACTTC; cdr3_aa: CASSFQGYAYEQYF
clone_size: many; v_call: TRBV7-9; j_call: TRBJ2-2; d_call: TRBD1; cdr3_nt: TGTGCCAGCAGCATGACAGGGGAGATCTCCGGGGAGCTGTTTTTT; cdr3_aa: CASSMTGEISGELFF
clone_size: .; v_call: TRBV18; j_call: TRBJ1-5; d_call: TRBD1; cdr3_nt: TGTGCCAGCTCCCCCAACGGCTACAGACAGGGGGCTAATCAGCCCCAGAATTTT; cdr3_aa: CASSPNGYRQGANQPQNF
clone_size: once; v_call: TRBV2; j_call: TRBJ1-1; d_call: TRBD1; cdr3_nt: TGTGCCAGCAGTAACGACAGGGATTTCGCGAACACTGAAGCTTTCTTT; cdr3_aa: CASSNDRDFANTEAFF
clone_size: many; v_call: TRBV24-1; j_call: TRBJ2-1; d_call: .; cdr3_nt: TGTGCCACCAGGCCCTCGGAGGGCTCCTACAATGAGCAGTTCTTC; cdr3_aa: CATRPSEGSYNEQFF
clone_size: many; v_call: TRBV6-5; j_call: TRBJ1-1; d_call: TRBD1; cdr3_nt: TGTGCCAGCCTCAGACAGGGGACAACTGAAGCTTTCTTT; cdr3_aa: CASLRQGTTEAFF
clone_size: many; v_call: TRBV5-1; j_call: TRBJ2-7; d_call: .; cdr3_nt: TGCGCCAGCAGCTTGGTAGGGGGGGCTGACCACGAGCAGTACTTC; cdr3_aa: CASSLVGGADHEQYF
clone_size: many; v_call: TRBV12-3/TRBV12-4; j_call: TRBJ2-3; d_call: .; cdr3_nt: TGTGCCAGCCGGCCGTTGGGGGCAGATACGCAGTATTTT; cdr3_aa: CASRPLGADTQYF
clone_size: many; v_call: TRBV7-9; j_call: TRBJ1-2; d_call: .; cdr3_nt: TGTGCCAGCAGCTTAGGCGAGCCTACGGAAGGCTACACCTTC; cdr3_aa: CASSLGEPTEGYTF
clone_size: .; v_call: TRBV20-1; j_call: TRBJ1-2; d_call: .; cdr3_nt: TGCAGTGCTAGGGATACGCTGAACTATGGCTACACCTTC; cdr3_aa: CSARDTLNYGYTF
clone_size: many; v_call: TRBV5-1; j_call: TRBJ2-2; d_call: .; cdr3_nt: TGCGCCAGCAGCTTGGCAGGGAGTGGCACCGGGGAGCTGTTTTTT; cdr3_aa: CASSLAGSGTGELFF
clone_size: many; v_call: TRBV5-1; j_call: TRBJ2-5; d_call: TRBD1; cdr3_nt: TGCGCCAGCAGCTTGGGCGGGACAGGCAAAGAGACCCAGTACTTC; cdr3_aa: CASSLGGTGKETQYF
clone_size: many; v_call: TRBV20-1; j_call: TRBJ1-5; d_call: .; cdr3_nt: TGCAGTGCTAGAGATCGTGGGGTAGGTCAGCCCCAGAATTTT; cdr3_aa: CSARDRGVGQPQNF
clone_size: many; v_call: TRBV29-1; j_call: TRBJ2-7; d_call: TRBD1; cdr3_nt: TGCAGCGCAAGGACAGGGGCTGCCTACGAGCAGTACTTC; cdr3_aa: CSARTGAAYEQYF
clone_size: many; v_call: TRBV7-3; j_call: TRBJ2-7; d_call: .; cdr3_nt: TGTGCCAGCAGCTTAGGGGTGGGGGAATACGAGCAGTACTTC; cdr3_aa: CASSLGVGEYEQYF
clone_size: many; v_call: TRBV3-1; j_call: TRBJ2-2; d_call: .; cdr3_nt: TGTGCCAGCAGCTCGACGAGCGTGGCCGGGGAGCTGTTTTTT; cdr3_aa: CASSSTSVAGELFF
clone_size: many; v_call: TRBV7-2; j_call: TRBJ2-7; d_call: TRBD2; cdr3_nt: TGTGCCAGCAGCTTAGGTGGCGGGGGGCCCTCCTACGAGCAGTACTTC; cdr3_aa: CASSLGGGGPSYEQYF
clone_size: .; v_call: TRBV21-1; j_call: TRBJ1-1; d_call: .; cdr3_nt: TGTGCCAGCAGCGAGGGGGAACAGGGCCCCACTGAAGCTTTCTTT; cdr3_aa: CASSEGEQGPTEAFF
clone_size: many; v_call: TRBV9; j_call: TRBJ2-5; d_call: .; cdr3_nt: TGTGCCAGCAGCGTAGAGGGGCGTGAGACCCAGTACTTC; cdr3_aa: CASSVEGRETQYF
clone_size: many; v_call: TRBV20-1; j_call: TRBJ2-3; d_call: TRBD2; cdr3_nt: TGCAGTGCTAGAGATAGGGCTAGCGGGACCACAGATACGCAGTATTTT; cdr3_aa: CSARDRASGTTDTQYF
clone_size: many; v_call: TRBV3-1; j_call: TRBJ1-3; d_call: .; cdr3_nt: TGTGCCAGCAGCCAAGCAGGGGTCGGAAACACCATATATTTT; cdr3_aa: CASSQAGVGNTIYF
clone_size: many; v_call: TRBV27; j_call: TRBJ2-7; d_call: .; cdr3_nt: TGTGCCAGCAGCCCCAACGCGGGGTCAGGCTACGAGCAGTACTTC; cdr3_aa: CASSPNAGSGYEQYF
clone_size: many; v_call: TRBV27; j_call: TRBJ2-2; d_call: TRBD1; cdr3_nt: TGTGCCAGCAGTCGACAGGGGCTATACACCGGGGAGCTGTTTTTT; cdr3_aa: CASSRQGLYTGELFF
clone_size: .; v_call: TRBV6-6; j_call: TRBJ2-3; d_call: TRBD2; cdr3_nt: TGTGCCTCCGACCGGGACGGCCCGGGACTAGCCACAGATACGCAGTATTTT; cdr3_aa: CASDRDGPGLATDTQYF
clone_size: many; v_call: TRBV27; j_call: TRBJ1-4; d_call: .; cdr3_nt: TGTGCCAGCAGTCCGAAGCTCATGACAGGAACCTCTACTAATGAAAAACTGTTTTTT; cdr3_aa: CASSPKLMTGTSTNEKLFF
clone_size: many; v_call: TRBV4-2; j_call: TRBJ2-7; d_call: .; cdr3_nt: TGTGCCAGCAGCCAAGATCTCTGGGTGGCAAACGAGCAGTACTTC; cdr3_aa: CASSQDLWVANEQYF
clone_size: many; v_call: TRBV20-1; j_call: TRBJ1-2; d_call: .; cdr3_nt: TGCAGTGCTAGGGCCCCCGGCCGCGGACGACAGGGCTACACCTTC; cdr3_aa: CSARAPGRGRQGYTF
clone_size: medium-sized; v_call: TRBV3-1; j_call: TRBJ1-2; d_call: .; cdr3_nt: TGTGCCAGCAGCCAACAGACACTTGGCTACACCTTC; cdr3_aa: CASSQQTLGYTF
clone_size: many; v_call: TRBV7-2; j_call: TRBJ2-5; d_call: TRBD2; cdr3_nt: TGTGCCAGCAGTTTGGGACTAGCGGGGGCCCTCAGGACCCAGTACTTC; cdr3_aa: CASSLGLAGALRTQYF
clone_size: many; v_call: TRBV29-1; j_call: TRBJ1-2; d_call: TRBD1; cdr3_nt: TGCAGCGCCACCGGATTACGGGACAGGGGTGGCTACACCTTC; cdr3_aa: CSATGLRDRGGYTF
clone_size: many; v_call: TRBV11-2; j_call: TRBJ2-3; d_call: .; cdr3_nt: TGTGCCAGCAGCTTGGAATCGGGACTGGATACGCAGTATTTT; cdr3_aa: CASSLESGLDTQYF
clone_size: many; v_call: TRBV2; j_call: TRBJ2-1; d_call: TRBD2; cdr3_nt: TGCGCCAGCAGCCCCAGCGGGGGCGCCTACAATGAGCAGTTCTTC; cdr3_aa: CASSPSGGAYNEQFF
clone_size: many; v_call: TRBV5-5; j_call: TRBJ2-2; d_call: .; cdr3_nt: TGTGCCAGCAGCTTGGGGAGGGGCTGGCTAAACACCGGGGAGCTGTTTTTT; cdr3_aa: CASSLGRGWLNTGELFF
clone_size: many; v_call: TRBV6-6; j_call: TRBJ2-7; d_call: .; cdr3_nt: TGTGCCAGCAGTTACCAGGACACCCCCTACGAGCAGTACTTC; cdr3_aa: CASSYQDTPYEQYF
clone_size: many; v_call: TRBV7-8; j_call: TRBJ1-5; d_call: .; cdr3_nt: TGTGCCAGCAGCTTAGTGGGGACTAGCAATCAGCCCCAGCATTTT; cdr3_aa: CASSLVGTSNQPQHF
clone_size: many; v_call: TRBV12-3/TRBV12-4; j_call: TRBJ1-4; d_call: .; cdr3_nt: TGTGCCAGCAGAGTCAGGCGTGGGGAAAAACTGTTTTTT; cdr3_aa: CASRVRRGEKLFF
clone_size: many; v_call: TRBV5-1; j_call: TRBJ2-2; d_call: .; cdr3_nt: TGCGCCAGCAGCTTGGAGGGCAGGGTCGGCGCCGGGGAGCTGTTTTTT; cdr3_aa: CASSLEGRVGAGELFF
clone_size: many; v_call: TRBV20-1; j_call: TRBJ1-5; d_call: .; cdr3_nt: TGCAGTGCTAGGGGGGGGACACAGCACAATCAGCCCCAGCATTTT; cdr3_aa: CSARGGTQHNQPQHF
clone_size: many; v_call: TRBV6-6; j_call: TRBJ1-5; d_call: TRBD1; cdr3_nt: TGTGCCAGCAGTTTGGCCAGGGGGTATAGCAATCAGCCCCAGCATTTT; cdr3_aa: CASSLARGYSNQPQHF
clone_size: many; v_call: TRBV29-1; j_call: TRBJ2-1; d_call: .; cdr3_nt: TGCAGCGTTGAAAAGAAGGGGTCCCTTGGCAATGAGCAGTTCTTC; cdr3_aa: CSVEKKGSLGNEQFF